This T cell receptor (beta chain) was recorded in a study of blood T cells in healthy people across ages. Study in general: In model experiments, template switching was able to capture about one barcoded beta molecule for every two T cells that were present.

General study findings and limits: Correlation between TCR beta diversity and naive T cell percentage was strong.

There were healthy Caucasian individuals from Russia, aged 6 to 90, serving as donors. Germline CDR1 is SNHLY and CDR2 is FYNNEI. The germline V and J ends were trimmed by 1 base and 1 base, with 8 bases remaining between them. This CDR3 comprises 14 residues. This clonotype occurred a few times. What it binds is unknown. The use of a sample-barcoded 5' primer and a J-beta primer mix characterized a second PCR of roughly 6 to 12 cycles. Each CDR3 protein is one row after TCRdb ran MiXCR on the 5' RACE reads. The top ten hold roughly a tenth of the sample, which has approximately 760,000 distinct CDR3 sequences, roughly 25% seen once. The sample was also reused in another study, on T cells of mothers and their children. This second report adds: The donor cohort consisted of three healthy Caucasian mothers and their six children.

This clonotype was obtained from a boy aged 10-17 years in good health. The specimen was blood. The chain has TRBV2 and TRBJ2-7; D is tentatively TRBD1 or TRBD2 (5 bases each). The CDR3 coding sequence is TGTGCCAGCAGTGAAGATGGGGGATCCTACGAGCAGTACTTC. Encoded protein: CASSEDGGSYEQYF. Full variable domain (rest looked up from reference TRBV2 and TRBJ2-7): EPEVTQTPSHQVTQMGQEVILRCVPISNHLYFYWYRQILGQKVEFLVSFYNNEISEKSEIFDDQFSVERPDGSNFTLKIRSTKLEDSAMYFCASSEDGGSYEQYFGPGTRLTVT.